In this sample, the clone carrying this T cell receptor (beta chain) turned up many times. The antigen is undetermined. This sample was taken from a study of T cells after yellow fever vaccination. Study-wide points: A large majority of primary-vaccination clones showed up again after the booster (approximately 95% CD4, about 87% CD8).

TCRdb processed the 5' RACE reads anew with MiXCR; each CDR3 protein has one entry. The repertoire holds a few hundred thousand distinct CDR3 sequences, with over 3.5% as singletons. With 0 bases removed from V and 8 bases from J, the gap between germline ends came to 19 bases. CDR3 length: 15 amino acids. Germline CDR1 and CDR2: DFQATT and SNEGSKA (reference sequence). The TCR sequence derives from a man aged 18 to 30 who received the YFV17D yellow fever vaccine. The chain uses TRBV20-1 and TRBJ1-2; possibly TRBD1 for D (5 bases). The starting material was PBMCs, obtained 5 days after the yellow fever booster vaccination. In nucleotides, the CDR3 is TGCAGTGCTAGAGATGTTTTAGGGGCTGTAGGAGGCTACACCTTC. The encoded protein is CSARDVLGAVGGYTF.